Included here is one T cell receptor beta chain sequence, with context. Per the authors' pipeline: Amplification with reference gene primers provided the estimates of nucleated cell counts. TCRdb's copy holds only in-frame clones and misses some; the assay was immunoSEQ multiplex PCR. That table gives V, J and clone size, and the DNA gave D and trimming. The sample contains tens of thousands of clones, roughly 85% of which appear only once. This record belongs to a study of blood T cell repertoires in COVID-19. Study at large: COVID-19 samples collected from the United States, Italy and Spain covered acute and convalescent phases. Sources were T cells, B-cell-depleted T cells, or PBMCs; the material itself was cDNA or gDNA.

V was pared by 4 bases and J by 1 base, with 15 bases of the junction left unmatched. This CDR3 comprises 20 residues. Looked up from germline, CDR1 is LGHNA and CDR2 is YSLEER. This TCR derives from a human donor in a cohort sampled during active COVID-19. The sample comprised peripheral blood. The genes are TRBV4-3 and TRBJ2-3; 12 bases are a match to TRBD2. CDR3 loop: CASSRRLAGVFGSGTDTQYF. The CDR3 DNA follows: TGCGCCAGCAGCCGCCGACTAGCGGGGGTATTTGGGTCTGGCACAGATACGCAGTATTTT.